A selection of T cell receptor beta chains follows, all from one sample in a study of blood T cells in healthy people across ages. TCRdb analysed the 5' RACE reads with MiXCR anew, one entry per CDR3 protein. The data show approximately 690,000 distinct CDR3 sequences, under 65% seen once. Specimen: blood. These receptors came from a man between 60 and 75 years old in good health. CDR3s include the opening cysteine and the closing phenylalanine or tryptophan. The D gene is left open where the match is weak. Clone size appears in some rows only: once, few, many, or a class for an expanded clone.

j_call,v_call,d_call,clone_size,cdr3_nt,cdr3_aa
TRBJ1-1,TRBV24-1,TRBD1,-,TGTGCCACCAGTGACCATCCCCGGACAGGCTTGGAGCACACTGAAGCTTTCTTT,CATSDHPRTGLEHTEAFF
TRBJ2-1,TRBV20-1,TRBD2,-,TGCAGTGCTAGGTTTAGCGGGGGGGGGTATGAGCAGTTCTTC,CSARFSGGGYEQFF
TRBJ2-3,TRBV24-1,-,-,TGTGCCACCAGTGATTTGCTTACTACGCAGTATTTT,CATSDLLTTQYF
TRBJ1-1,TRBV29-1,TRBD1,once,TGCAGCGGGGGACAGGGAAGCACTGAAGCTTTCTTT,CSGGQGSTEAFF
TRBJ2-7,TRBV6-5,-,-,TGTGCCAGCAGTGCTTTCTCCTACAATGAGCAGTACTTC,CASSAFSYNEQYF
TRBJ2-5,TRBV5-4,TRBD2,-,TGTGCCAGCAGCTCAACTAGCGGGGGGGACCAAGAGACCCAGTACTTC,CASSSTSGGDQETQYF
TRBJ2-5,TRBV6-2/TRBV6-3,-,-,TGTGCCAGCAGTTCAAATCTCTACCCGGACAGAGAAGAGACCCAGTACTTC,CASSSNLYPDREETQYF
TRBJ1-6,TRBV5-4,TRBD1,-,TGTGCCAGCAGCGCAAAGGGACAGCCGTATTCACCCCTCCACTTT,CASSAKGQPYSPLHF
TRBJ2-3,TRBV15,-,-,TGTGCCACCAGCAGGTACACAGATACGCAGTATTTT,CATSRYTDTQYF
TRBJ1-2,TRBV25-1,-,-,TGTGCCAGCAGTGAATATAGCCAGCCGTATGGCTACACCTTC,CASSEYSQPYGYTF
TRBJ2-1,TRBV27,TRBD1,-,TGTGCCAGCAGCAGTACCGGGACAGGGAATGAGCAGTTCTTC,CASSSTGTGNEQFF
TRBJ2-1,TRBV12-3/TRBV12-4,TRBD2,-,TGTGCCAGCAGGGTAGCGGGGACCCACGATGAGCAGTTCTTC,CASRVAGTHDEQFF
TRBJ2-3,TRBV15,-,-,TGTGCCGCCAGCAGAGGGGGGGGGAGTGGAACAGATACGCAGTATTTT,CAASRGGGSGTDTQYF